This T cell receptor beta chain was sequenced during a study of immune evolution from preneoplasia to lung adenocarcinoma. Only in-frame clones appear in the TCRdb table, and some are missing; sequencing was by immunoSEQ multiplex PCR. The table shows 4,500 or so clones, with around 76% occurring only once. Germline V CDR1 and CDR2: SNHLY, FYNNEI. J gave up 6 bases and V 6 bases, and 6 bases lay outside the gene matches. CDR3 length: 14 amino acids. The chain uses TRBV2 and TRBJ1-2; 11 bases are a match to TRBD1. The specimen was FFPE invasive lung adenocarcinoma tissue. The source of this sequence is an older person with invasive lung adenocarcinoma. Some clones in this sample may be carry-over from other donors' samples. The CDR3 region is CASSLGQGADGYTF. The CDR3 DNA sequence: TGTGCCAGCAGCCTCGGACAGGGGGCCGATGGCTACACCTTC.